Listed below are T cell receptor beta chains from one sample, sequenced in a study of T cell repertoires in ileal Crohn's disease. The protocol was immunoSEQ multiplex PCR, while the TCRdb copy is restricted to in-frame clones and leaves out a portion. The sample shows around 17,000 clones, over 45% of them seen only once. Input material: ileal tissue. These receptors were taken from an adult with Crohn's disease. The CDR3 runs from the conserved cysteine through the conserved F or W. The D gene is left open where the match is weak. Rows give clone size only sometimes, using once, few, many, or a class for an expanded clone.

V gene	D gene	J gene	clone size	CDR3 DNA	CDR3 protein
TRBV7-6	TRBD2	TRBJ2-5	.	TGTGCCAGCAGCTTAACGGCGGGGGGGGAGACCCAGTACTTC	CASSLTAGGETQYF
TRBV7-4	TRBD1	TRBJ1-1	few	TGTGCCAGCAGCGCCCAAAGGACAGGGAAAAAAGCTTTCTTT	CASSAQRTGKKAFF
TRBV7-9	.	TRBJ2-1	.	TGTGCCAGCAGCCCCGGGGTATTCCATGAGCAGTTCTTC	CASSPGVFHEQFF
TRBV4-2	TRBD2	TRBJ2-3	few	TGTGCCAGCAGCCTGGAGGGGCGGGAGCTCACTGGGTCAGATACGCAGTATTTT	CASSLEGRELTGSDTQYF
TRBV28	.	TRBJ1-2	.	TGTGCCAGCAGTTACAGGGCATATGGCTACACCTTC	CASSYRAYGYTF
TRBV2	.	TRBJ2-7	.	TGTGCCAGCAACGGACAGTCGATGACCTTTGAGCAGTACTTC	CASNGQSMTFEQYF
TRBV18	TRBD1	TRBJ1-1	.	TGTGCCAGCTCCCGGGACAGGGAATGGACTGAAGCTTTCTTT	CASSRDREWTEAFF
TRBV5-4	TRBD1	TRBJ1-2	.	TGTGCCAGCAGCCCCTCAAACCCAGGGGGCGCGGGCGGCTACACCTTC	CASSPSNPGGAGGYTF
TRBV28	TRBD2	TRBJ2-1	.	TGTGCCAGCAGTTTAGAGGCGGTACTAGCGAGCAATGAGCAGTTCTTC	CASSLEAVLASNEQFF
TRBV7-3	TRBD2	TRBJ2-3	.	TGTGCCAGCAGCTTAATCGCTACGTCGGCTAGCGGGAGGCCCACAGATACGCAGTATTTT	CASSLIATSASGRPTDTQYF
TRBV30	.	TRBJ2-3	few	TGTGCCTGGAGTCTCAGCACAGATACGCAGTATTTT	CAWSLSTDTQYF
TRBV19	.	TRBJ2-3	.	TGTGCCAGTAGTATAGCGGGAGTGGTGACAGATACGCAGTATTTT	CASSIAGVVTDTQYF
TRBV4-1	TRBD2	TRBJ2-7	.	TGCGCCAGCAGCCAAGGGGGACTAGGAATCTACGAGCAGTACTTC	CASSQGGLGIYEQYF
TRBV25-1	.	TRBJ1-2	.	TGTGCCAGCAGTACTAGGAACGACTATGGCTACACCTTC	CASSTRNDYGYTF
TRBV18	TRBD2	TRBJ2-2	.	TGTGCCAGCTCACCGGGACTAGCGGGCGCGAACACCGGGGAGCTGTTTTTT	CASSPGLAGANTGELFF
TRBV28	TRBD2	TRBJ2-7	once	TGTGCCAGCAGTCCGGGACTAGTCGTCCACGAGCAGTACTTC	CASSPGLVVHEQYF
TRBV7-2	TRBD1	TRBJ2-7	few	TGTGCCAGCAGCTTAGATTCAGGGGGCTACGAGCAGTACTTC	CASSLDSGGYEQYF
TRBV30	.	TRBJ1-1	.	TGTGCCTGGAGTCTCGGGGGGGCTGGAAGAAGGGTCACTGAAGCTTTCTTT	CAWSLGGAGRRVTEAFF
TRBV11-2	.	TRBJ2-5	few	TGTGCCAGCAGCTTAGGGACAGTCGGGGGGGAGACCCAGTACTTC	CASSLGTVGGETQYF
TRBV11-3	TRBD2	TRBJ2-3	few	TGTGCCAGCAGCTTAGGCGGGGGAACCACAGATACGCAGTATTTT	CASSLGGGTTDTQYF
TRBV4-1	TRBD2	TRBJ2-1	.	TGCGCCAGCAGCCTTGGGACTAGCGGAAATGTCAATGAGCAGTTCTTC	CASSLGTSGNVNEQFF
TRBV10-3	.	TRBJ1-2	few	TGTGCCATCAGTGAGGCGGGTTATGGCTACACCTTC	CAISEAGYGYTF
TRBV6-5	TRBD1	TRBJ2-1	.	TGTGCCAGCAGTCCAACGGGACAGAAGTCCAATGAGCAGTTCTTC	CASSPTGQKSNEQFF
TRBV6-1	.	TRBJ1-3	.	TGTGCCAGCAGTGCTTGGAGCTCTGGAAACACCATATATTTT	CASSAWSSGNTIYF
TRBV18	.	TRBJ1-4	.	TGTGCCAGCTCACCGACAGCAACTAATGAAAAACTGTTTTTT	CASSPTATNEKLFF
TRBV9	TRBD2	TRBJ2-3	.	TGTGCCAGCAGCTCCGGGACTAGCGGTACATTACCAGATACGCAGTATTTT	CASSSGTSGTLPDTQYF
TRBV7-9	.	TRBJ1-2	few	TGTGCCAGCAGCTTAGCAATCCTGGAGGGTGGCTACACCTTC	CASSLAILEGGYTF
TRBV27	.	TRBJ1-2	.	TGTGCCAGCAGTTTGGGGCCTACTCTCTATGGCTACACCTTC	CASSLGPTLYGYTF
TRBV6-1	.	TRBJ2-6	few	TGTGCCAGCAGGACAGGCTTGACTGGGGCCAACGTCCTGACTTTC	CASRTGLTGANVLTF
TRBV19	TRBD1	TRBJ2-3	.	TGTGCCAGTAGTGCGGCGGGGACAGGGTTTGTGGGGGATACGCAGTATTTT	CASSAAGTGFVGDTQYF
TRBV9	TRBD2	TRBJ2-1	few	TGTGCCAGCAGCGTGACTAGCGCATCAACCTACAATGAGCAGTTCTTC	CASSVTSASTYNEQFF
TRBV4-3	.	TRBJ2-3	.	TGCGCCAGCAGCCAAGATGCGCTAGCTGCAGATACGCAGTATTTT	CASSQDALAADTQYF